The 7 T cell receptor beta chains listed next were all sequenced from one sample in a study of T cells in Graves' hyperthyroidism and ophthalmopathy. TCR beta CDR3 sequences were amplified from RNA transcripts. An initial round of RT-PCR targeting the TCR CDR3 relied on the HTBI primer set. One entry per CDR3 protein, called by TCRdb with MiXCR from the multiplex PCR reads. This sample yields about half a million distinct CDR3 sequences, of which less than 25% are seen a single time; approximately 49% belongs to the top ten. Sequencing used blood. The receptor set was obtained from a woman between 65 and 79 years old with Graves' ophthalmopathy.

This clonotype has ten or more counts. V and J are TRBV12-3 or TRBV12-4 and TRBJ1-1, with TRBD1 identical over 7 bases. This CDR3 contains 15 residues. Germline trimming cut 3 bases from V and 2 bases from J; bases unmatched to any gene: 6. DNA of the CDR3: TGTGCCAGCAGTTTCCGACAGGGCGCTAACACTGAAGCTTTCTTT. It translates to CASSFRQGANTEAFF.

The chain couples TRBV11-1 to TRBJ1-6; unclear D gene. Germline-derived CDR1 and CDR2 are SGHAT and FQDESV (reference sequence). Trimming shortened V by 5 bases and J by 7 bases, and 6 bases separated the two germline ends. This CDR3 has 12 amino acids. DNA of the CDR3: TGTGCCAGCAGCCGGGCAAATTCACCCCTCCACTTT. Its translation: CASSRANSPLHF. Filled out from reference TRBV11-1 and TRBJ1-6, the complete variable domain reads EAEVAQSPRYKITEKSQAVAFWCDPISGHATLYWYRQILGQGPELLVQFQDESVVDDSQLPKDRFSAERLKGVDSTLKIQPAELGDSAMYLCASSRANSPLHFGNGTRLTVT.

The table lists this clonotype with a few counts. This chain uses TRBV27 with TRBJ2-7; D may be TRBD1 (6 bases). V was clipped by 6 bases and J by 2 bases, with 14 bases between them. There are 14 residues in the CDR3. Germline loops: CDR1 MNHEY, CDR2 SMNVEV (reference sequence). The CDR3 spells CASRPPTGTYEQYF. The CDR3 region has the DNA TGTGCCAGCAGGCCCCCGACAGGAACCTACGAGCAGTACTTC.

The chain uses TRBV25-1 and TRBJ2-2; D not certain. V was shortened by 2 bases and J by 6 bases, with 7 bases between the two germline ends. Germline CDR1 MGHDK, CDR2 SYGVNS. This CDR3 is built from 13 residues. The CDR3 loop reads CASSELGPGELFF. The CDR3, as DNA: TGTGCCAGCAGTGAACTAGGCCCCGGGGAGCTGTTTTTT.

This clonotype was observed a handful of times. The chain joins TRBV11-3 to TRBJ2-3; 7 nucleotides match TRBD1. The ends lost 4 bases at V and 3 bases at J; junction bases unmatched: 13. CDR1 and CDR2 from the germline V gene are SGHNT and YENEEA. This CDR3 spans 17 amino acids. This chain's CDR3 is CASSSTSGDSSTDTQYF. The DNA of the CDR3 is TGTGCCAGCAGCTCCACTTCAGGGGACAGTTCGACAGATACGCAGTATTTT.

In its sample, this clonotype was seen a few times. This sequence joins TRBV3-1 and TRBJ2-2; 15 nucleotides align to TRBD2. This CDR3 region has 16 residues. Per germline, CDR1 LGHDT and CDR2 YNNKEL (reference sequence). Trimming cost V 6 bases and J 5 bases; bases outside gene matches: 4. Here the CDR3 DNA reads TGTGCCAGCAGAGGACTAGCGGGAGGGCGGACCGGGGAGCTGTTTTTT. Amino acids: CASRGLAGGRTGELFF.

This clonotype has more than one count but fewer than ten. V gene TRBV2 combines with J gene TRBJ1-6, with D tentatively TRBD1 (5 bases). Per germline, CDR1 SNHLY and CDR2 FYNNEI. Trimming stripped 4 bases from V and 6 bases from J, with 7 bases between. The CDR3 extends over 13 amino acids. The CDR3 loop is CASSGQFNSPLHF. The CDR3, as DNA: TGTGCCAGCAGTGGACAGTTTAATTCACCCCTCCACTTT.